The TCR beta chain described here comes from a study of blood T cell repertoires in COVID-19. As originally analysed: It was from reference gene primer amplification that nucleated cell counts were estimated. Sequencing was performed with immunoSEQ multiplex PCR; in TCRdb, only in-frame clones are kept and a portion is missing. V, J and clone size are those of that table, while D and trimming were read from the DNA. The repertoire holds about 74,000 clones, with 65% to 85% as singletons. V was cut by 4 bases and J by 4 bases, with 19 bases left in between. The CDR3 is made up of 16 amino acids. Germline V CDR1 and CDR2: SGHDN, FVKESK.

Material: peripheral blood. The TCR comes from an older man with active or convalescent COVID-19. V gene TRBV14 combines with J gene TRBJ2-5; TRBD2 might be the D (6 bases). As DNA, the CDR3 is TGTGCCAGCAGCCCCCAGGGACTCCCCTGGGGAGAGACCCAGTACTTC. Translated: CASSPQGLPWGETQYF.